Presented here are 7 T cell receptor beta chains from one specimen sequenced in a study of T cell responses to AZD1222 COVID-19 vaccine. Method: immunoSEQ multiplex PCR; TCRdb's copy keeps in-frame clones and lacks some. The table lists approximately 140,000 clones, roughly nine tenths of them singletons. Source: peripheral blood, taken 28 days after the second AZD1222 dose. Source of these receptors: an adult who received the AZD1222 COVID-19 vaccine.

The chain joins TRBV19 to TRBJ1-4, with 8 bases fitting TRBD1. This CDR3 region has 16 residues. Germline V gene data show CDR1 as LNHDA and CDR2 as SQIVND (reference sequence). V gave up 4 bases and J gave up 4 bases; unmatched junction bases: 8. CDR3 nucleotide sequence: TGTGCCAGTAGTAAGCAAGGGACAGGCAATAATGAAAAACTGTTTTTT. Translating gives CASSKQGTGNNEKLFF. Based on the CDR3 plus reference TRBV19 and TRBJ1-4, the full variable domain is DGGITQSPKYLFRKEGQNVTLSCEQNLNHDAMYWYRQDPGQGLRLIYYSQIVNDFQKGDIAEGYSVSREKKESFPLTVTSAQKNPTAFYLCASSKQGTGNNEKLFFGSGTQLSVL.

The CDR3 nucleotides read TGCAGCGTTGAATTCTGGGGCCAAGAGACCCAGTACTTC. Protein product: CSVEFWGQETQYF. The rearrangement links TRBV29-1 to TRBJ2-5; D remains unclear. The CDR3 contains 13 residues. V was cut by 2 bases and J by 1 base, with 8 bases left in between. Looked up from germline, CDR1 is SQVTM and CDR2 is ANQGSEA.

This sequence joins TRBV19 and TRBJ1-5; no clear D gene. CDR1 is LNHDA, CDR2 SQIVND, per germline (reference sequence). Between the trimmed V and J ends, which lost 2 bases and 6 bases, there was a span of 14 bases. CDR3 length equals 15 residues. CDR3 protein: CASSIFRGLVQPQHF. The CDR3 DNA is TGTGCCAGTAGTATATTCCGAGGGTTGGTTCAGCCCCAGCATTTT.

The rearrangement joins TRBV30 to TRBJ1-3; D gene uncertain. This CDR3 has 14 residues. The germline CDR1 and CDR2 sequences are GTSNPN and SVGIG (reference sequence). Trimming removed 3 bases from V and 0 bases from J, with 9 bases in between. CDR3: CAWSIGVSGNTIYF. CDR3 nucleotides: TGTGCCTGGAGCATTGGAGTCTCTGGAAACACCATATATTTT.

The V gene is TRBV1, the J gene TRBJ1-4; TRBD1 was called by the table and not checked on the DNA. TRBV1 is recorded as a pseudogene. The CDR3 has 16 amino acids. The CDR3 protein is CTSSQGEQGRNEKLFF. Written as DNA, the CDR3 is TGCACCAGCAGCCAAGGAGAACAGGGGCGTAATGAAAAACTGTTTTTT.

This clone was counted only a few times. J is TRBJ1-5 and V is TRBV7-9; D remains unclear. Germline CDR1 reads SEHNR; CDR2 reads FQNEAQ (reference sequence). The CDR3 runs to 15 residues. Trimming cost V 5 bases and J 0 bases, with 11 bases left between them. CDR3 coding DNA: TGTGCCAGCAGCACCGACAAGGGTAGCAATCAGCCCCAGCATTTT. Translating gives CASSTDKGSNQPQHF. Based on the CDR3 plus reference TRBV7-9 and TRBJ1-5, the full variable domain is DTGVSQNPRHKITKRGQNVTFRCDPISEHNRLYWYRQTLGQGPEFLTYFQNEAQLEKSRLLSDRFSAERPKGSFSTLEIQRTEQGDSAMYLCASSTDKGSNQPQHFGDGTRLSIL.

With regard to this clone: Within the sample, other DNA sequences also encode this same CDR3. The chain links TRBV6-2 or TRBV6-3 to TRBJ2-5; D uncertain. Trimming took off 2 bases at V and 5 bases at J, with 9 bases between the two ends. The CDR3 covers 13 residues. Germline values: CDR1 MNHEY, CDR2 SVGEGT. The CDR3 loop reads CASSYGVVETQYF. CDR3 DNA: TGTGCCAGCAGTTACGGGGTAGTGGAGACCCAGTACTTC.